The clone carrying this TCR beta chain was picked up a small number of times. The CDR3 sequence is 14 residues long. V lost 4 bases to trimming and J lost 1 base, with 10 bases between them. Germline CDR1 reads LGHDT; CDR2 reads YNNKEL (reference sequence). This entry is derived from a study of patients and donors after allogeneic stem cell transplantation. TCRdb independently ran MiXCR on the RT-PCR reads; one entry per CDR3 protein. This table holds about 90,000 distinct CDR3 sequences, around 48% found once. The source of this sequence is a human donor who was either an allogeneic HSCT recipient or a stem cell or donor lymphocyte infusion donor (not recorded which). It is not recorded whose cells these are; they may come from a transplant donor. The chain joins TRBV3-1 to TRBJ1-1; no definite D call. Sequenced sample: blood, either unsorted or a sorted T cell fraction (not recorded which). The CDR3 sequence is CASSPQSSNTEAFF. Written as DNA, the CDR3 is TGTGCCAGCAGCCCTCAAAGTTCGAACACTGAAGCTTTCTTT.